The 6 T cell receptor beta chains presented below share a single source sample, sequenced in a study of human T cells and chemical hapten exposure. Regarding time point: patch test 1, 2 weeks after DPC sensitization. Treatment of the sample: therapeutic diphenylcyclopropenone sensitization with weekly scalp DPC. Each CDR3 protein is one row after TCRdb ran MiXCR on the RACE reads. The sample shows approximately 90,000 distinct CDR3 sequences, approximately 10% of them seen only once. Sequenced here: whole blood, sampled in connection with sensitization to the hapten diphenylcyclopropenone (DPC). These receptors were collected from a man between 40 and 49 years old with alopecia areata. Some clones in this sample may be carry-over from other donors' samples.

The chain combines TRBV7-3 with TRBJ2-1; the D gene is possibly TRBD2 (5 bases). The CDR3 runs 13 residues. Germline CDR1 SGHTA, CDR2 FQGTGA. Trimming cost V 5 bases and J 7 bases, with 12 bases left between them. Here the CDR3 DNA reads TGTGCCAGCAGCCCCGGGGAGATAAATGAGCAGTTCTTC. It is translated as CASSPGEINEQFF. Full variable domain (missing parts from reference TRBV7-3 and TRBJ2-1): GAGVSQTPSNKVTEKGKYVELRCDPISGHTALYWYRQSLGQGPEFLIYFQGTGAADDSGLPNDRFFAVRPEGSVSTLKIQRTERGDSAVYLCASSPGEINEQFFGPGTRLTVL.

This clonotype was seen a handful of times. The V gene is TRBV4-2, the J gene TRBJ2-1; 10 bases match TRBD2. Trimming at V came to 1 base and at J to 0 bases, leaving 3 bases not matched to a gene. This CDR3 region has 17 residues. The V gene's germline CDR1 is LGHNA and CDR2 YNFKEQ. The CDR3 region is CASSQGASGSSYNEQFF. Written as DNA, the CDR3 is TGTGCCAGCAGCCAAGGAGCTAGCGGGAGCTCCTACAATGAGCAGTTCTTC.

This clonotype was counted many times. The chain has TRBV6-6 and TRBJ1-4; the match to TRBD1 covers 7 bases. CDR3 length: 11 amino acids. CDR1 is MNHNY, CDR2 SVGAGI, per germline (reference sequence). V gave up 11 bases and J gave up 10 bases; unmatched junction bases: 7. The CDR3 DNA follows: TGTGCCGTTGGGACAGTTGGAAAACTGTTTTTT. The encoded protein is CAVGTVGKLFF.

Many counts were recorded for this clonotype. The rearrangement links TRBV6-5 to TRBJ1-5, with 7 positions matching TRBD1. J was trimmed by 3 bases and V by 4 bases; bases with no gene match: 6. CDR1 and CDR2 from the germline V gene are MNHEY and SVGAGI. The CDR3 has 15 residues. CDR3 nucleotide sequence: TGTGCCAGCAGTTCGACAGGGAAGATCAATCAGCCCCAGCATTTT. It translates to CASSSTGKINQPQHF.

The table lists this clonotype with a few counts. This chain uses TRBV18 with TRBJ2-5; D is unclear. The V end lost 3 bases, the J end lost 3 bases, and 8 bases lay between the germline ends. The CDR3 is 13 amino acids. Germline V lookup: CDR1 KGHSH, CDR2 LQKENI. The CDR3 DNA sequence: TGTGCCAGCTCACCCCGACAAGAAGAGACCCAGTACTTC. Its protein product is CASSPRQEETQYF.

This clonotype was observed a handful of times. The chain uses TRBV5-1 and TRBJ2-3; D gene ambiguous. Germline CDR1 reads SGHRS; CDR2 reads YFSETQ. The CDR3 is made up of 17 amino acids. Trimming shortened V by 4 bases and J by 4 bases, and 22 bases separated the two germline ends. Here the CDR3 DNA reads TGCGCCAGCAGCCCGACGGTGGTTGCGGCGCGGTCAGATACGCAGTATTTT. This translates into CASSPTVVAARSDTQYF.